A single sample gave rise to the 20 T cell receptor beta chains below, sequenced in a study of neurological immune-mediated disorders. TCRdb re-called the 5' RACE reads through MiXCR, storing one row per CDR3 protein. This repertoire shows 30,000 or so distinct CDR3 sequences, more than 14% found once; its top ten account for 27%. Specimen: PBMCs. The receptors were sampled from a man aged 65 to 85 in good health.

This clonotype was counted ten times or more. This sequence joins TRBV4-3 and TRBJ2-3; 7 positions agree with TRBD1. V gave up 3 bases and J gave up 1 base; unmatched junction bases: 7. The CDR3 consists of 16 residues. Germline V gene sequence: CDR1 LGHNA, CDR2 YSLEER. The CDR3 DNA sequence: TGCGCCAGCAGCCATAACAGGGGCAGAGGCACAGATACGCAGTATTTT. Its protein product is CASSHNRGRGTDTQYF.

Many counts were recorded for this clonotype. This chain links TRBV20-1 with TRBJ1-1; TRBD1 might be the D (6 bases). The length of the CDR3 is 17 residues. Germline V gene lookup returns CDR1 DFQATT and CDR2 SNEGSKA (reference sequence). With 3 bases removed from V and 0 bases from J, the gap between germline ends came to 20 bases. The chain's CDR3 is CSASRQRGSSMNTEAFF. In nucleotides, the CDR3 is TGCAGTGCTAGCCGTCAGAGGGGGTCCTCTATGAACACTGAAGCTTTCTTT.

This clonotype was detected ten times or more. V is TRBV21-1 and J is TRBJ1-6; the table assigns TRBD1, which was not confirmed against the DNA. TRBV21-1 is flagged as a pseudogene. The CDR3 totals 15 residues. CDR3 sequence: CASSNTGGYNSPLHF. CDR3 bases: TGTGCCAGCAGCAACACAGGGGGCTATAATTCACCCCTCCACTTT.

This clonotype was seen a few times. The junction differs from germline at one of its ends, possibly a read error. The gene calls are TRBV5-4 and TRBJ2-1, with a tentative D call TRBD2 (6 bases). This CDR3 spans 14 amino acids. In germline, CDR1 is SGHNT, CDR2 YYREEE (reference sequence). This chain's CDR3 is CTSSLGRDRDEQFF. The DNA of the CDR3 is TGTACCAGCAGCTTGGGGCGGGATCGCGATGAGCAGTTCTTC.

This clonotype is categorized as medium-sized. V usage is TRBV7-2 and J usage is TRBJ2-3; TRBD1 matches 12 bases. This CDR3 spans 18 amino acids. The J segment lost 1 base and the V segment lost 3 bases, leaving 8 bases of the junction unmatched. CDR1 SGHTA and CDR2 FQGNSA come from the germline V gene. This CDR3 reads CASSFAGTGGRGTDTQYF. CDR3 coding DNA: TGTGCCAGCAGCTTCGCCGGGACAGGGGGCCGGGGCACAGATACGCAGTATTTT.

In its sample, this clonotype was seen many times. This sequence joins TRBV7-2 and TRBJ2-1; D is perhaps TRBD1 (5 bases). The CDR3 length is 17 residues. CDR1 is SGHTA and CDR2 is FQGNSA in the germline V gene. V gave up 3 bases and J gave up 9 bases, with 24 bases separating them. This CDR3 is CASSFFRQRVGDGEQFF. The CDR3 nucleotides read TGTGCCAGCAGCTTCTTTAGACAGCGCGTAGGGGATGGTGAGCAGTTCTTC.

The table lists this clonotype with many counts. This chain links TRBV20-1 with TRBJ2-2; TRBD1 aligns across 10 bases. Per the germline V gene, CDR1 is DFQATT and CDR2 is SNEGSKA (reference sequence). After removal of 6 bases from V and 6 bases from J, the junction contained 7 bases not matched to a gene. CDR3 length equals 14 residues. The CDR3 loop is CSARDRGLSGELFF. The CDR3 DNA sequence: TGCAGTGCCCGCGACAGGGGGCTCTCCGGGGAGCTGTTTTTT.

In its sample, this clonotype was seen many times. The chain recombines TRBV7-2 with TRBJ1-6; D may be TRBD1 (5 bases). Germline CDR1 is SGHTA and CDR2 is FQGNSA. CDR3 length: 14 amino acids. Deletions cut 5 bases from V and 7 bases from J, with 12 bases between. The CDR3 region is CASSSGTLNSPLHF. CDR3 bases: TGTGCCAGCAGCAGCGGGACTTTGAATTCACCCCTCCACTTT. Full variable domain (outside the CDR3, taken from reference TRBV7-2 and TRBJ1-6): GAGVSQSPSNKVTEKGKDVELRCDPISGHTALYWYRQSLGQGLEFLIYFQGNSAPDKSGLPSDRFSAERTGGSVSTLTIQRTQQEDSAVYLCASSSGTLNSPLHFGNGTRLTVT.

This clonotype has at least ten counts. The chain has TRBV7-2 and TRBJ2-7, with 10 nucleotides matching TRBD2. This CDR3 is built from 16 residues. Per the germline V gene, CDR1 is SGHTA and CDR2 is FQGNSA. V trimming: 2 bases; J trimming: 1 base; junction bases outside the gene matches: 5. CDR3 sequence: CASSLSSGGLSYEQYF. The CDR3 DNA reads as TGTGCCAGCAGCTTATCTAGCGGGGGCCTATCCTACGAGCAGTACTTC.

This clonotype was counted at least ten times. The rearrangement links TRBV19 to TRBJ1-1, with a possible D match to TRBD1 (5 bases). The CDR3 runs 13 residues. CDR1 LNHDA and CDR2 SQIVND come from the germline V gene (reference sequence). V was shortened by 4 bases and J by 11 bases, with 17 bases between the two germline ends. The chain's CDR3 is CASSTRDLQGAFF. CDR3 DNA sequence: TGTGCCAGTAGTACAAGGGACCTCCAGGGTGCTTTCTTT.

This clonotype appeared many times. V is TRBV5-1 and J is TRBJ2-2, with 9 bases identical to TRBD1. V trimming: 3 bases; J trimming: 7 bases; junction bases outside the gene matches: 10. There are 16 residues in the CDR3. Germline-derived CDR1 and CDR2 are SGHRS and YFSETQ. The CDR3 region is CASSSRGQGSYGELFF. The DNA of the CDR3 is TGCGCCAGCAGCTCCCGGGGACAGGGATCTTACGGGGAGCTGTTTTTT.

This clonotype was observed at least ten times. The chain has TRBV4-3 and TRBJ1-1; D unclear. The CDR3 sequence is 13 residues long. V was shortened by 3 bases and J by 5 bases, with 10 bases between the two germline ends. Germline assignment: CDR1 LGHNA and CDR2 YSLEER. The CDR3 here is CASSQEYRTEAFF. CDR3 coding DNA: TGCGCCAGCAGCCAGGAATACAGAACTGAAGCTTTCTTT.

The sample holds many counts of this clonotype. The V and J genes are TRBV7-2 and TRBJ2-1; D is unclear. Deletions cut 1 base from V and 5 bases from J, with 6 bases between. The CDR3 spans 13 residues. Looked up from germline, CDR1 is SGHTA and CDR2 is FQGNSA. CDR3 protein: CASSLGLNNEQFF. For the CDR3, the DNA is TGTGCCAGCAGCTTAGGGCTCAACAATGAGCAGTTCTTC.

This clonotype was seen repeatedly, ten times or more. The V call is TRBV28, the J call TRBJ1-1; D gene ambiguous. Looked up from germline, CDR1 is MDHEN and CDR2 is SYDVKM. V lost 4 bases and J 8 bases, leaving 8 bases between the germline ends. The CDR3 extends over 11 amino acids. The CDR3 reads CASSYQGEAFF. The CDR3 DNA follows: TGTGCCAGCAGTTATCAAGGAGAAGCTTTCTTT.

This clonotype was seen a handful of times. The V gene is TRBV6-2 or TRBV6-3, the J gene TRBJ1-5; weak D call: TRBD1 (6 bases). The germline gives CDR1 MNHEY, CDR2 SVGEGT. The V gene lost 8 bases and the J gene lost 2 bases, with 25 bases spanning the gap. This CDR3 region has 18 residues. CDR3 DNA sequence: TGTGCCAGCGCCCATCGCGGGGGCGCGGGATGGGGCAATCAGCCCCAGCATTTT. Translated: CASAHRGGAGWGNQPQHF.

The chain has TRBV20-1 and TRBJ2-3; the D gene could be TRBD1 or TRBD2 (6 bases each). Germline V gene lookup returns CDR1 DFQATT and CDR2 SNEGSKA (reference sequence). The CDR3 is made up of 11 amino acids. Trimming took off 6 bases at V and 5 bases at J, with 9 bases between the two ends. DNA of the CDR3: TGCAGTGCCGGAGGGGGAGATACGCAGTATTTT. Translated: CSAGGGDTQYF.

This clonotype came up many times. The chain recombines TRBV3-1 with TRBJ2-7; D is perhaps TRBD2 (7 bases). V was clipped by 0 bases and J by 0 bases, with 15 bases between them. The CDR3 has 17 amino acids. Germline values: CDR1 LGHDT, CDR2 YNNKEL (reference sequence). The CDR3 loop is CASSQDIGGGISYEQYF. DNA of the CDR3: TGTGCCAGCAGCCAAGATATCGGCGGGGGCATCTCCTACGAGCAGTACTTC.

This clonotype was found many times. The chain joins TRBV7-2 to TRBJ2-4; TRBD2 agrees at 7 bases. The CDR3 spans 15 residues. Germline V CDR1 and CDR2: SGHTA, FQGNSA. V shed 6 bases and J 1 base; nucleotides not matched to a gene: 6. CDR3 nucleotides: TGTGCCAGCAGTTACATGGGGGGGGCCAAAAACATTCAGTACTTC. Residues: CASSYMGGAKNIQYF.

This clonotype has a count of ten or more. The J gene is TRBJ2-5, the V gene TRBV12-3 or TRBV12-4; the D is unclear. Trimming cost V 3 bases and J 3 bases, with 8 bases left between them. The CDR3 sequence is 13 residues long. The CDR3 bases are TGTGCCAGCAGTTTGACTGGGGAAGAGACCCAGTACTTC. Translating gives CASSLTGEETQYF.

This clonotype was counted many times. V usage is TRBV7-2 and J usage is TRBJ2-7; a possible D gene is TRBD2 (6 bases). Germline lookup yields CDR1 SGHTA and CDR2 FQGNSA. V dropped 2 bases and J dropped 2 bases, with 7 bases sitting between them. The CDR3 covers 13 residues. In DNA form, the CDR3 reads TGTGCCAGCAGCTTAAGCGGGCCCTACGAGCAGTACTTC. It encodes CASSLSGPYEQYF.